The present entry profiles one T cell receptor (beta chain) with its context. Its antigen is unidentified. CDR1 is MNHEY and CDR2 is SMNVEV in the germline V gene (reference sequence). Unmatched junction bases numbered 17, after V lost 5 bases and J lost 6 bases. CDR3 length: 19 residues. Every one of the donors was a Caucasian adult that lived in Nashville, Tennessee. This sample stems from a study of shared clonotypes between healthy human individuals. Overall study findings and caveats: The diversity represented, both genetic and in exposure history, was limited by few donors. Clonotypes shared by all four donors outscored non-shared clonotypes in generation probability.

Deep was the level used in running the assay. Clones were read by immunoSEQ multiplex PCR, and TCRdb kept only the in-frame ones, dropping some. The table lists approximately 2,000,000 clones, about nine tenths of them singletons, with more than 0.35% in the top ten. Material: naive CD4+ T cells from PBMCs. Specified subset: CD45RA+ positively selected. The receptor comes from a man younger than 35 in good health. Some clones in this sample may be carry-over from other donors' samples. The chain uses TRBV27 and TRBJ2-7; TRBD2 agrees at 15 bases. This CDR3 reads CASSIFTDPGLAGGGEQYF. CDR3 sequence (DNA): TGTGCCAGCAGTATCTTTACAGACCCGGGACTAGCGGGAGGCGGCGAGCAGTACTTC.